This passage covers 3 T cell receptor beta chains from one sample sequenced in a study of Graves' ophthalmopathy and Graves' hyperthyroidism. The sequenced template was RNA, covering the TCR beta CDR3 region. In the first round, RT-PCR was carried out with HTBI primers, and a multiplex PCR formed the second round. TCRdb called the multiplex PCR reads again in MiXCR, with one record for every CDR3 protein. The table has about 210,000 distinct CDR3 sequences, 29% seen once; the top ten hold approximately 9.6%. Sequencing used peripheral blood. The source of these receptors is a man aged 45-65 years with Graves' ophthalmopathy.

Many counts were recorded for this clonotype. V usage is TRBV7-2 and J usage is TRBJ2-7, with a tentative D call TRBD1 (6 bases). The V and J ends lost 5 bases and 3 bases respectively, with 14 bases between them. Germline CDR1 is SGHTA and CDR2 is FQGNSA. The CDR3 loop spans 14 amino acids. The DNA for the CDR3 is TGTGCCAGCAGCCAGTCAGGGGTTGTCTACGAGCAGTACTTC. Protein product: CASSQSGVVYEQYF.

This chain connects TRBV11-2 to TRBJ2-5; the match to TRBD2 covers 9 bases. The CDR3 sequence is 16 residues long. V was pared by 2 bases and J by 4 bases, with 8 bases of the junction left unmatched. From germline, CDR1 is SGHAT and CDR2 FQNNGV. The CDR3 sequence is CASSLRRGGRAETQYF. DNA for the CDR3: TGTGCCAGCAGCTTAAGGCGGGGGGGCCGCGCAGAGACCCAGTACTTC.

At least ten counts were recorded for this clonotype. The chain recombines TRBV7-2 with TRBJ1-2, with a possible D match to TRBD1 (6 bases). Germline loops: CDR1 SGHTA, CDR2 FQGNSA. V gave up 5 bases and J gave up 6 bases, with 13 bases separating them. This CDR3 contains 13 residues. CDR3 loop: CASSPGAADGYTF. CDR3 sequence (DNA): TGTGCCAGCAGCCCGGGGGCGGCGGATGGCTACACCTTC.